This T cell receptor (beta chain) came from a study of shared clonotypes between healthy human individuals. Turning to this clone: A read error may account for a junction end that differs from germline. The same CDR3 is also encoded by other DNA sequences in this sample.

Libraries were prepared by immunoSEQ multiplex PCR; TCRdb keeps only in-frame clonotypes and omits some of them. Counted here are about 1 million clones, roughly 80% occurring once; the ten biggest clones make up 1.4% to 1.5%. The germline V gene has CDR1 SSHAT and CDR2 FNYEAQ (reference sequence). The CDR3 extends over 13 amino acids. The material sequenced was memory CD4+ T cells sorted from blood. Subset meaning: CD45RA-negative fraction. The V and J genes are TRBV7-7 and TRBJ2-5; D possibly uses TRBD1 or TRBD2 (5 bases each). The sequence came from a man aged 18 to 30 in good health. CDR3 in amino acids: CASSLGEQETQYF. DNA for the CDR3: TGTGCTAGCAGCTTGGGGGAACAAGAGACCCAGTACTTC.